Following are 5 T cell receptor beta chains from one sample sequenced in a study of T cells in Graves' hyperthyroidism and ophthalmopathy. Amplification of TCR beta CDR3 regions used RNA as the template. RT-PCR in the first round (using the HTBI primer set) targeted the TCR CDR3. TCRdb itself ran the multiplex PCR reads through MiXCR, one entry per CDR3 protein. The sample includes some 570,000 distinct CDR3 sequences, 12% to 15% seen only once; the top ten take less than 9%. The sequencing sample was made of blood. These receptors all stem from a woman between 18 and 30 years old with Graves' ophthalmopathy.

This clonotype was counted between two and nine times. The chain combines TRBV6-5 with TRBJ2-2; TRBD1 agrees at 8 bases. CDR3 size: 15 residues. The V gene's germline CDR1 is MNHEY and CDR2 SVGAGI. J gave up 4 bases and V 3 bases, and 4 bases lay outside the gene matches. CDR3 coding DNA: TGTGCCAGCAGTTATACAGGGGGGAGCACCGGGGAGCTGTTTTTT. Translation gives CASSYTGGSTGELFF.

The sample holds many counts of this clonotype. This sequence joins TRBV12-3 or TRBV12-4 and TRBJ1-5, with D maybe TRBD1 (5 bases). This CDR3 has 14 amino acids. Trimming left V 6 bases short and J 8 bases short, with 17 bases between. The CDR3: CASSSDGRGEPQHF. The CDR3 coding sequence is TGTGCCAGCAGCTCCGACGGTCGAGGGGAGCCCCAGCATTTT.

This chain uses TRBV27 with TRBJ2-1; 7 bases map to TRBD2. J gave up 7 bases and V 9 bases, and 12 bases lay outside the gene matches. There are 14 residues in the CDR3. Germline V gene lookup returns CDR1 MNHEY and CDR2 SMNVEV (reference sequence). CDR3 nucleotide sequence: TGTGCCAGGAATACGGCGGGAGAAGGGAATGAGCAGTTCTTC. Translating gives CARNTAGEGNEQFF.

This chain connects TRBV12-5 to TRBJ2-6; maybe TRBD2 (5 bases). CDR1 and CDR2 from the germline V gene are LGHNT and FRNRAP. The CDR3 totals 21 residues. Between the trimmed V and J ends, which lost 0 bases and 0 bases, there was a span of 21 bases. Here the CDR3 DNA reads TGTGCTAGTGGTTTGGTAGGCCCCGCCGACTACGACCGCTCTGGGGCCAACGTCCTGACTTTC. It specifies CASGLVGPADYDRSGANVLTF.

This clonotype was seen many times. The chain joins TRBV12-3 or TRBV12-4 to TRBJ1-2; 10 bases line up with TRBD1. The CDR3 has 13 residues. With 3 bases clipped from V and 7 bases from J, the junction kept 2 bases outside the gene matches. In nucleotides, the CDR3 is TGTGCCAGCAGTTTGCGGGACAGGGGTGGCTACACCTTC. Its protein is CASSLRDRGGYTF.